This entry lists 26 T cell receptor beta chains sequenced from one sample in a study of blood T cell repertoires in COVID-19. TCRdb's copy holds only in-frame clones and misses some; the assay was immunoSEQ multiplex PCR. The sample has 100,000 to 140,000 clones; 60% to 85% are singletons. The sample was peripheral blood. Receptors were obtained from a man between 65 and 80 years old with acute or convalescent COVID-19.

The chain couples TRBV2 to TRBJ1-2; no firm D call. V lost 4 bases and J lost 5, with 11 bases in between. The germline V gene encodes CDR1 SNHLY and CDR2 FYNNEI. This CDR3 spans 13 amino acids. The CDR3 region has the DNA TGTGCCAGCAGTGCAGGCACCTTTTATGGCTACACCTTC. As protein: CASSAGTFYGYTF.

This clone has only a few counts. The chain has TRBV18 and TRBJ2-2, with TRBD2 as a possible D gene (6 bases). Trimming stripped 3 bases from V and 4 bases from J, with 21 bases between. CDR1 is KGHSH and CDR2 is LQKENI in the germline V gene. The CDR3 covers 18 residues. The CDR3 loop is CASSPLGLTPRGTGELFF. The CDR3, as DNA: TGTGCCAGCTCACCTCTTGGACTAACGCCCCGGGGCACCGGGGAGCTGTTTTTT. Variable domain in full (rest from reference TRBV18 and TRBJ2-2): NAGVMQNPRHLVRRRGQEARLRCSPMKGHSHVYWYRQLPEEGLKFMVYLQKENIIDESGMPKERFSAEFPKEGPSILRIQQVVRGDSAAYFCASSPLGLTPRGTGELFFGEGSRLTVL.

CDR3 coding DNA: TGTGCTAGTGCACCTAATGAGGGTAGCACCGGGGAGCTGTTTTTT. It yields the protein CASAPNEGSTGELFF. The V and J genes are TRBV12-5 and TRBJ2-2, with D tentatively TRBD2 (5 bases). Germline CDR1 and CDR2: LGHNT and FRNRAP. V was clipped by 7 bases and J by 4 bases, with 16 bases between them. CDR3 length: 15 residues.

The CDR3 DNA reads as TGTGCCAGCAGCTTACGCCCGGCCGGCGGGACCGTGTTACATGGCTACACCTTC. Translated, it gives CASSLRPAGGTVLHGYTF. The chain employs TRBV7-8 and TRBJ1-2; D might be TRBD1 (5 bases). The germline V gene has CDR1 SGHVS and CDR2 FQNEAQ. This CDR3 contains 18 residues. V dropped 2 bases and J dropped 6 bases, with 25 bases sitting between them.

This clone was observed a few times. The rearrangement links TRBV3-1 (or the pseudogene TRBV3-2) to TRBJ1-2; 7 nucleotides line up with TRBD1. V shed 2 bases, J shed 4 bases, and the junction held 4 bases outside the gene matches. The CDR3 is 14 amino acids. Germline V gene lookup returns CDR1 LGHDT and CDR2 YNNKEL (reference sequence). DNA of the CDR3: TGTGCCAGCAGCCAAACCGGGACAGCCTATGGCTACACCTTC. Its protein product is CASSQTGTAYGYTF.

A single count supports this clone. This chain joins TRBV5-5 and TRBJ1-5; TRBD1 aligns across 8 bases. The CDR3 consists of 16 residues. Germline-derived CDR1 and CDR2 are SGHKS and YYEKEE (reference sequence). The trim removed 0 bases at V and 1 base at J, leaving 3 bases unmatched. The CDR3, as DNA: TGTGCCAGCAGCTTGGGGACAGGGCGAAGCAATCAGCCCCAGCATTTT. As protein: CASSLGTGRSNQPQHF. Complete variable domain (other parts from reference TRBV5-5 and TRBJ1-5): DAGVTQSPTHLIKTRGQQVTLRCSPISGHKSVSWYQQVLGQGPQFIFQYYEKEERGRGNFPDRFSARQFPNYSSELNVNALLLGDSALYLCASSLGTGRSNQPQHFGDGTRLSIL.

The V gene is TRBV5-1, the J gene TRBJ1-6, with D possibly being TRBD1 (5 bases). Germline V gene sequence: CDR1 SGHRS, CDR2 YFSETQ. The CDR3 sequence is 16 residues long. V lost 1 base, J lost 10 bases, and 18 bases lay in between. Here the CDR3 DNA reads TGCGCCAGCAGCTTGACGGATGGGGCCTCAGGGTCACCCCTCCACTTT. Its translation: CASSLTDGASGSPLHF.

This chain links TRBV11-1 with TRBJ2-1; TRBD1 matches at 9 bases. In germline, CDR1 is SGHAT, CDR2 FQDESV (reference sequence). The CDR3 spans 14 residues. The ends lost 5 bases at V and 9 bases at J; junction bases unmatched: 8. In DNA form, the CDR3 reads TGTGCCAGCAGCCTCGGGACAGGGCGCGGTGAGCAGTTCTTC. It is translated as CASSLGTGRGEQFF.

V and J are TRBV4-3 and TRBJ1-4; the D is unclear. Germline V gene lookup returns CDR1 LGHNA and CDR2 YSLEER. This CDR3 contains 13 residues. V lost 0 bases and J 12 bases, leaving 11 bases between the germline ends. The CDR3: CASSQDRGQQLFF. CDR3 sequence (DNA): TGCGCCAGCAGCCAAGATCGAGGGCAGCAACTGTTTTTT.

This sequence joins TRBV6-1 and TRBJ1-1, with D possibly matching TRBD1 (5 bases). This CDR3 has 15 amino acids. The germline V gene encodes CDR1 MNHNS and CDR2 SASEGT. V dropped 3 bases and J dropped 1 base, with 12 bases sitting between them. This CDR3 is CASSDPAGPNTEAFF. In DNA, the CDR3 is TGTGCCAGCAGTGACCCCGCGGGGCCGAACACTGAAGCTTTCTTT.

The chain is built from TRBV7-2 and TRBJ1-3; TRBD1 is a possible D gene (6 bases). Germline CDR1 reads SGHTA; CDR2 reads FQGNSA. The ends were cut back, 3 bases at V and 0 bases at J, with 12 bases in the middle. This CDR3 spans 16 amino acids. The CDR3 here is CASSLTGRFSGNTIYF. CDR3 DNA sequence: TGTGCCAGCAGCTTGACAGGCCGTTTCTCTGGAAACACCATATATTTT. The variable domain in full, completed from reference TRBV7-2 and TRBJ1-3, reads GAGVSQSPSNKVTEKGKDVELRCDPISGHTALYWYRQSLGQGLEFLIYFQGNSAPDKSGLPSDRFSAERTGGSVSTLTIQRTQQEDSAVYLCASSLTGRFSGNTIYFGEGSWLTVV.

This sequence joins TRBV7-3 and TRBJ2-3; TRBD2 agrees at 8 bases. This CDR3 is 15 amino acids long. V gave up 4 bases and J gave up 2 bases; unmatched junction bases: 5. The germline V gene has CDR1 SGHTA and CDR2 FQGTGA. CDR3 bases: TGTGCCAGCAGCTCAGCGGGGGCCAACACAGATACGCAGTATTTT. It codes for CASSSAGANTDTQYF.

The J gene is TRBJ2-3, the V gene TRBV4-2; 9 bases fit TRBD2. This CDR3 spans 16 amino acids. Germline CDR1 is LGHNA and CDR2 is YNFKEQ. Trimming removed 1 base from V and 7 bases from J; junction bases left unmatched: 9. CDR3 loop: CASSQAASGTFNTQYF. The CDR3 coding sequence is TGTGCCAGCAGCCAAGCGGCTAGCGGGACTTTCAATACGCAGTATTTT.

The chain combines TRBV5-1 with TRBJ2-1, with D perhaps TRBD2 (7 bases). With 4 bases removed from V and 0 bases from J, the gap between germline ends came to 14 bases. Germline-derived CDR1 and CDR2 are SGHRS and YFSETQ. The CDR3 length is 16 residues. The CDR3 is CASSAGGTTSYNEQFF. In DNA, the CDR3 is TGCGCCAGCAGCGCCGGGGGGACAACCTCCTACAATGAGCAGTTCTTC.

The chain couples TRBV14 to TRBJ2-4, with D perhaps matching TRBD1 (5 bases). Germline V lookup: CDR1 SGHDN, CDR2 FVKESK. The CDR3 is 17 amino acids. V was pared by 0 bases and J by 7 bases, with 19 bases between. The CDR3: CASSQDYGQRLSNIQYF. Written as DNA, the CDR3 is TGTGCCAGCAGCCAAGACTACGGACAAAGATTATCGAACATTCAGTACTTC.

V usage is TRBV5-1 and J usage is TRBJ1-1; 8 bases align to TRBD1. The junction had 4 bases not matched to a gene; V was cut back by 0 bases and J by 0 bases. Germline CDR1 SGHRS, CDR2 YFSETQ. The CDR3 length is 16 residues. The CDR3 region has the DNA TGCGCCAGCAGCTTGGTGACAGGGGTCATGAACACTGAAGCTTTCTTT. Translated, it gives CASSLVTGVMNTEAFF.

This sequence joins TRBV12-3 or TRBV12-4 and TRBJ1-6, with D hard to call. The germline V and J ends were trimmed by 5 bases and 6 bases, with 5 bases remaining between them. CDR3 size: 12 residues. CDR3 nucleotide sequence: TGTGCCAGCAGTGACATTAATTCACCCCTCCACTTT. This encodes CASSDINSPLHF.

The chain uses TRBV15 and TRBJ2-1, with TRBD1 matching over 7 bases. Per the germline V gene, CDR1 is LNHNV and CDR2 is YYDKDF (reference sequence). J gave up 8 bases and V 8 bases, and 12 bases lay outside the gene matches. The CDR3 length is 14 residues. In nucleotides, the CDR3 is TGTGCCACCGGTATGACAGGGCCTTCGGATGAGCAGTTCTTC. Protein product: CATGMTGPSDEQFF.

This chain's CDR3 is CASSPRTGGLNTEAFF. DNA for the CDR3: TGTGCCAGCAGCCCGAGGACAGGGGGACTGAACACTGAAGCTTTCTTT. The rearrangement joins TRBV3-1 (or the pseudogene TRBV3-2) to TRBJ1-1; TRBD1 matches 10 bases. The CDR3 covers 16 residues. The germline V gene encodes CDR1 LGHDT and CDR2 YNNKEL (reference sequence). Losses at the gene ends were 4 bases for V and 0 bases for J; bases not matched to a gene: 5.

The genes are TRBV7-6 and TRBJ1-3; TRBD1 aligns across 9 bases. The ends lost 3 bases at V and 7 bases at J; junction bases unmatched: 4. Looked up from germline, CDR1 is SGHVS and CDR2 is FNYEAQ. This CDR3 region has 14 residues. The CDR3 protein is CASSLVTGGNTIYF. CDR3 coding DNA: TGTGCCAGCAGCTTGGTGACAGGGGGGAACACCATATATTTT.

V is TRBV29-1 and J is TRBJ1-1; 7 bases fit TRBD1. Per germline, CDR1 SQVTM and CDR2 ANQGSEA. This CDR3 contains 12 residues. Germline trimming cut 5 bases from V and 4 bases from J; bases unmatched to any gene: 4. CDR3 region: CSVKTGLTEAFF. CDR3 bases: TGCAGCGTTAAGACAGGGCTCACTGAAGCTTTCTTT.

This chain connects TRBV6-5 to TRBJ2-3; weak D call: TRBD1 (6 bases). Germline-derived CDR1 and CDR2 are MNHEY and SVGAGI. Between the trimmed V and J ends, which lost 2 bases and 4 bases, there was a span of 16 bases. This CDR3 is 16 amino acids long. The chain's CDR3 is CASSYIQGSRADTQYF. CDR3 DNA: TGTGCCAGCAGTTACATTCAGGGGAGTAGAGCAGATACGCAGTATTTT.

A note on this clone: The CDR3 carries no conserved terminal phenylalanine or tryptophan, so it likely arises from a read error. Because the CDR3's place on the DNA is in doubt, the DNA is left out and the CDR3 is given as listed by TCRdb. This chain links TRBV7-9 with TRBJ1-2. CDR1 is SEHNR and CDR2 is FQNEAQ in the germline V gene (reference sequence). Ends included, the CDR3 has 14 residues. The CDR3 loop is CASSSSADLVWLPG.

As to this clone: Other DNA sequences within the sample encode an identical CDR3. The chain combines TRBV5-1 with TRBJ1-1, with TRBD1 as a possible D gene (5 bases). There are 14 residues in the CDR3. Germline V gene lookup returns CDR1 SGHRS and CDR2 YFSETQ. V lost 2 bases and J 1 base, leaving 9 bases between the germline ends. The CDR3 spells CASSLGVQNTEAFF. The CDR3 bases are TGCGCCAGCAGCTTAGGGGTGCAGAACACTGAAGCTTTCTTT.

The chain carries TRBV19 and TRBJ2-1; the D gene is possibly TRBD1 (6 bases). With 5 bases removed from V and 3 bases from J, the gap between germline ends came to 8 bases. Germline lookup yields CDR1 LNHDA and CDR2 SQIVND (reference sequence). CDR3 length equals 13 residues. The CDR3, as DNA: TGTGCCAGTAGTCCGGACAGCTACAATGAGCAGTTCTTC. It yields the protein CASSPDSYNEQFF.

Note on this clone: Mismatch with germline at one junction end may stem from a read error. The chain employs TRBV6-2 or TRBV6-3 and TRBJ2-5, with unresolved D. CDR3 size: 13 residues. Germline CDR1 reads MNHEY; CDR2 reads SVGEGT. The CDR3 nucleotides read TGTGCCAGCAGCTGGAGTGCCCAAGGGACCCAGTACTTC. It is translated as CASSWSAQGTQYF.